One and the same sample provided the 3 T cell receptor beta chains below, sequenced in a study of OX40 agonist ivuxolimab in advanced cancers. Using immunoSEQ multiplex PCR, the repertoire was profiled, and TCRdb retains in-frame clones only, with some absent. Here the sample spans fewer than 90,000 clones, 75% to 90% being singletons. The sample here was CD4+ or CD8+ T cells sorted from blood, taken in a trial of the OX40 agonist ivuxolimab. The receptors stem from an adult with an advanced solid tumor such as melanoma, head and neck, liver or kidney cancer.

V and J are TRBV28 and TRBJ1-1; D unresolved. The CDR3 spans 12 residues. Trimming cost V 6 bases and J 2 bases, with 7 bases left between them. Germline-derived CDR1 and CDR2 are MDHEN and SYDVKM. The CDR3 coding sequence is TGTGCCAGCAGGGGCCGTAACACTGAAGCTTTCTTT. This codes for CASRGRNTEAFF.

The chain combines TRBV5-1 with TRBJ2-1; 9 bases line up with TRBD2. The CDR3 contains 15 residues. The V and J ends lost 0 bases and 5 bases, in that order; junction bases with no gene match: 3. Germline CDR1 reads SGHRS; CDR2 reads YFSETQ. The CDR3 bases are TGCGCCAGCAGCTTGGGTAGCGGGAGCCACAATGAGCAGTTCTTC. It yields the protein CASSLGSGSHNEQFF.

The V and J genes are TRBV6-5 and TRBJ1-4, with 10 positions matching TRBD1. Germline V gives CDR1 MNHEY, CDR2 SVGAGI. This CDR3 region has 15 residues. V shed 6 bases, J shed 7 bases, and the junction held 8 bases outside the gene matches. The CDR3 here is CASSSYRTGGEKLFF. DNA for the CDR3: TGTGCCAGCAGCTCATACAGGACAGGGGGTGAAAAACTGTTTTTT.